The present entry profiles one T cell receptor beta chain with its context. The sample originates from a study of blood T cell repertoires in COVID-19. The CDR3 covers 13 residues. Trimming removed 4 bases at V and 6 bases at J, with 12 bases between. Germline lookup yields CDR1 MNHEY and CDR2 SVGAGI. TCRdb's table, derived via immunoSEQ multiplex PCR, lists solely in-frame clones and lacks some. Here the sample spans over 200,000 clones, around 83% being singletons. The receptor was derived from a man aged 35 to 55 with active or convalescent COVID-19. The material sequenced was peripheral blood. The chain recombines TRBV6-5 with TRBJ1-1; D is uncertain. CDR3 sequence (DNA): TGTGCCAGCAGTTCGACGGTGCGGTCTGAAGCTTTCTTT. This codes for CASSSTVRSEAFF.